The 28 T cell receptor beta chains listed next were all sequenced from one sample in a study of T cell repertoires in cytomegalovirus infection. Their antigen targets remain unknown. TCRdb re-derived calls from the reads in MiXCR, one entry per CDR3 protein. The sample holds around 130,000 distinct CDR3 sequences; about 24% are singletons and the top ten take around 32%. Source material: PBMCs, sequenced either directly or after in vitro stimulation (not recorded which). These receptors were collected from a human donor in good health (CMV status not recorded). Some clones in this sample may be carry-over from other donors' samples.

V usage is TRBV7-2 and J usage is TRBJ2-3; D unresolved. Germline CDR1 SGHTA, CDR2 FQGNSA. V dropped 2 bases and J dropped 0 bases, with 9 bases sitting between them. The CDR3 contains 15 residues. CDR3 DNA sequence: TGTGCCAGCAGCTTACGACGAGGTAGCACAGATACGCAGTATTTT. It is translated as CASSLRRGSTDTQYF.

This clonotype has at least ten counts. The rearrangement joins TRBV7-2 to TRBJ2-1, with a possible D match to TRBD2 (6 bases). Trimming cost V 2 bases and J 10 bases, with 9 bases left between them. This CDR3 is built from 12 residues. From germline, CDR1 is SGHTA and CDR2 FQGNSA. The chain's CDR3 is CASSLLGGEQFF. CDR3 sequence (DNA): TGTGCCAGCAGCTTATTAGGAGGGGAGCAGTTCTTC.

This clonotype was seen a few times. The gene calls are TRBV6-5 and TRBJ1-3, with no clear D. Deletions cut 0 bases from V and 4 bases from J, with 13 bases between. Germline V lookup: CDR1 MNHEY, CDR2 SVGAGI. This CDR3 has 16 amino acids. CDR3 nucleotide sequence: TGTGCCAGCAGTTACTCAGCATCAGACGGAGGAAACACCATATATTTT. Its translation is CASSYSASDGGNTIYF.

This clonotype was seen a handful of times. V is TRBV25-1 and J is TRBJ2-7; tentative D call: TRBD2 (6 bases). Trimming pared 1 base from V and 4 bases from J, leaving 17 bases between. The CDR3 extends over 16 amino acids. Germline V CDR1 and CDR2: MGHDK, SYGVNS. CDR3 in DNA: TGTGCCAGCAGTGAATGGAGGGAGGCCCTCGATTACGAGCAGTACGTC. Its protein is CASSEWREALDYEQYV.

The chain has TRBV19 and TRBJ2-1, with 10 bases aligning to TRBD2. Per the germline V gene, CDR1 is LNHDA and CDR2 is SQIVND (reference sequence). CDR3 length: 19 residues. V was pared by 3 bases and J by 4 bases, with 15 bases of the junction left unmatched. In nucleotides, the CDR3 is TGTGCCAGTAGTATTATCAGGACTAGCGGTTATTCTCCTTACAATGAGCAGTTCTTC. Its protein product is CASSIIRTSGYSPYNEQFF. Drawing the rest from reference TRBV19 and TRBJ2-1, the complete variable domain is DGGITQSPKYLFRKEGQNVTLSCEQNLNHDAMYWYRQDPGQGLRLIYYSQIVNDFQKGDIAEGYSVSREKKESFPLTVTSAQKNPTAFYLCASSIIRTSGYSPYNEQFFGPGTRLTVL.

This clonotype was picked up a small number of times. The rearrangement uses TRBV20-1 and TRBJ2-7, with 7 positions matching TRBD2. The CDR3 spans 11 residues. The V segment lost 4 bases and the J segment 5 bases; nucleotides outside the gene matches: 2. The germline CDR1 and CDR2 sequences are DFQATT and SNEGSKA (reference sequence). The DNA for the CDR3 is TGCAGTGCTAAGCGGGGCCACGAGCAGTACTTC. Its translation: CSAKRGHEQYF.

The V and J genes are TRBV5-1 and TRBJ2-1; 10 nucleotides agree with TRBD2. With V trimmed by 5 bases and J by 0 bases, 5 bases remained unmatched. The CDR3 consists of 16 residues. Germline loops: CDR1 SGHRS, CDR2 YFSETQ. In DNA form, the CDR3 reads TGCGCCAGCAGTGAGGCTAGCGGGAGCTCCTACAATGAGCAGTTCTTC. Residues: CASSEASGSSYNEQFF.

This clonotype has more than one count but fewer than ten. This chain uses TRBV7-4 with TRBJ2-1, with 12 bases fitting TRBD2. CDR1 and CDR2 (germline): SGHVT, SQSDAQ. The CDR3 extends over 15 amino acids. The trim removed 5 bases at V and 8 bases at J, leaving 7 bases unmatched. CDR3 region: CASSPRASGRDEQFF. The CDR3 nucleotides read TGTGCCAGCAGCCCGAGGGCTAGCGGGAGGGATGAGCAGTTCTTC.

This clonotype was picked up a small number of times. V gene TRBV12-3 or TRBV12-4 combines with J gene TRBJ1-1; D is ambiguous. The V end was cut by 1 base, the J end by 0 bases, with 12 bases between. The CDR3 is made up of 16 amino acids. Written as DNA, the CDR3 is TGTGCCAGCAGTTTAGAGCCACAGTCGTTGAACACTGAAGCTTTCTTT. This gives the protein CASSLEPQSLNTEAFF.

The gene calls are TRBV19 and TRBJ2-5; TRBD1 or TRBD2 may be the D gene (5 bases each). This CDR3 comprises 16 residues. With 4 bases removed from V and 5 bases from J, the gap between germline ends came to 20 bases. Germline-derived CDR1 and CDR2 are LNHDA and SQIVND (reference sequence). DNA of the CDR3: TGTGCCAGTAGTAAACTCGACAGCTCGAGGGGTGAGACCCAGTACTTC. This codes for CASSKLDSSRGETQYF.

The rearrangement links TRBV6-2 or TRBV6-3 to TRBJ2-7; 7 bases match TRBD1. Germline CDR1 is MNHEY and CDR2 is SVGEGT. Trimming at V came to 0 bases and at J to 3 bases, leaving 8 bases not matched to a gene. The CDR3 length is 16 residues. CDR3 protein: CASSYSVTGIVYEQYV. CDR3 coding DNA: TGTGCCAGCAGTTACTCGGTGACAGGGATAGTCTACGAGCAGTACGTC.

This clonotype was seen at least ten times. J is TRBJ1-2 and V is TRBV7-8; 8 bases are a match to TRBD1. Germline lookup yields CDR1 SGHVS and CDR2 FQNEAQ. The ends lost 3 bases at V and 1 base at J; junction bases unmatched: 4. The CDR3 spans 15 residues. The CDR3 DNA sequence: TGTGCCAGCAGCTTCGGACAGGGAGATAACTATGGCTACACCTTC. Protein sequence: CASSFGQGDNYGYTF.

This clonotype was seen a few times. The chain combines TRBV7-2 with TRBJ1-2; TRBD1 might be the D (6 bases). Germline assignment: CDR1 SGHTA and CDR2 FQGNSA. Trimming took 3 bases from V and 2 from J, leaving 13 bases between them. The CDR3 sequence is 15 residues long. The CDR3 coding sequence is TGTGCCAGCAGCTTCCCGGGACATCGAAACTATGGCTACACCTTC. Translating it yields CASSFPGHRNYGYTF.

This sequence joins TRBV11-2 and TRBJ2-1, with unresolved D. Germline-derived CDR1 and CDR2 are SGHAT and FQNNGV. The CDR3 is 15 amino acids. Trimming took off 1 base at V and 8 bases at J, with 15 bases between the two ends. The CDR3 nucleotides read TGTGCCAGCAGCTTAGGTTCGGTAGGCAGTTATGAGCAGTTCTTC. This translates into CASSLGSVGSYEQFF. The whole variable domain, filled in from reference TRBV11-2 and TRBJ2-1, reads EAGVAQSPRYKIIEKRQSVAFWCNPISGHATLYWYQQILGQGPKLLIQFQNNGVVDDSQLPKDRFSAERLKGVDSTLKIQPAKLEDSAVYLCASSLGSVGSYEQFFGPGTRLTVL.

The chain uses TRBV6-5 and TRBJ1-1, with no clear D. The length of the CDR3 is 13 residues. Germline V gives CDR1 MNHEY, CDR2 SVGAGI. V was clipped by 2 bases and J by 10 bases, with 14 bases between them. The CDR3 sequence is CASSYDTWTRAFF. CDR3 in DNA: TGTGCCAGCAGTTACGACACTTGGACTAGAGCTTTCTTT.

The chain is built from TRBV11-1 and TRBJ1-1; D may be TRBD1 (5 bases). V shed 2 bases and J shed 5 bases, with 9 bases lying between them. This CDR3 is 13 amino acids long. CDR1 and CDR2 from the germline V gene are SGHAT and FQDESV (reference sequence). Here the CDR3 DNA reads TGTGCCAGCAGCTTATTGACAGAAACTGAAGCTTTCTTT. Protein sequence: CASSLLTETEAFF.

This clonotype was counted a few times. This rearrangement joins TRBV7-6 to TRBJ2-6; TRBD1 matches 9 bases. Germline assignment: CDR1 SGHVS and CDR2 FNYEAQ. This CDR3 is 15 amino acids long. Trimming at V came to 5 bases and at J to 12 bases, leaving 11 bases not matched to a gene. Here the CDR3 reads CASSLYQQGASVLTF. The CDR3 DNA follows: TGTGCCAGCAGCCTATATCAACAGGGGGCCTCCGTCCTGACTTTC.

Only a few counts were recorded for this clonotype. This chain links TRBV20-1 with TRBJ2-2; D may correspond to TRBD1 or TRBD2 (5 bases each). The ends were cut back, 1 base at V and 6 bases at J, with 15 bases in the middle. Germline V gene data show CDR1 as DFQATT and CDR2 as SNEGSKA (reference sequence). CDR3 length equals 15 residues. The CDR3 DNA sequence: TGCAGTGCTAGAGTTAATCGTGGGGGTGCCGGGGAGCTGTTTTTT. This gives the protein CSARVNRGGAGELFF.

The genes are TRBV4-1 and TRBJ2-1, with 14 bases matching TRBD2. After removal of 3 bases from V and 6 bases from J, the junction contained 4 bases not matched to a gene. Germline CDR1 and CDR2: MGHRA and YSYEKL. There are 16 residues in the CDR3. The CDR3 loop reads CASSHPGTSGSNEQFF. Written as DNA, the CDR3 is TGCGCCAGCAGCCACCCCGGGACTAGCGGGAGCAATGAGCAGTTCTTC.

This rearrangement joins TRBV7-2 to TRBJ1-3, with D uncertain. Germline assignment: CDR1 SGHTA and CDR2 FQGNSA. This CDR3 has 16 residues. The V gene lost 1 base and the J gene lost 0 bases, with 10 bases spanning the gap. CDR3 bases: TGTGCCAGCAGCTTAGGACAACCGTTCTCTGGAAACACCATATATTTT. It encodes CASSLGQPFSGNTIYF. Looking up the rest from reference TRBV7-2 and TRBJ1-3 gives the full variable domain: GAGVSQSPSNKVTEKGKDVELRCDPISGHTALYWYRQSLGQGLEFLIYFQGNSAPDKSGLPSDRFSAERTGGSVSTLTIQRTQQEDSAVYLCASSLGQPFSGNTIYFGEGSWLTVV.

The chain employs TRBV2 and TRBJ2-1; possibly TRBD2 for D (6 bases). Trimming removed 2 bases at V and 0 bases at J, with 11 bases between. The CDR3 has 16 amino acids. The V gene's germline CDR1 is SNHLY and CDR2 FYNNEI. The CDR3 DNA sequence: TGTGCCAGCAGTGAACGGGCTAGCGCCTCCTACAATGAGCAGTTCTTC. This sequence encodes CASSERASASYNEQFF.

This sequence joins TRBV19 and TRBJ2-2, with D perhaps being TRBD1 or TRBD2 (5 bases each). In germline, CDR1 is LNHDA, CDR2 SQIVND (reference sequence). The germline V and J ends were trimmed by 6 bases and 1 base, with 9 bases remaining between them. The CDR3 spans 14 residues. CDR3 DNA sequence: TGTGCCAGTAGGTCGGGGCAGAACACCGGGGAGCTGTTTTTT. The encoded protein is CASRSGQNTGELFF.

Worth noting for this clonotype: This may come from a read error, since a much larger clone is one base off. Since no conserved phenylalanine or tryptophan closes the CDR3, a read error is the likely cause. J is TRBJ2-1 and V is TRBV12-3 or TRBV12-4; 11 bases agree with TRBD2. After removal of 6 bases from V and 3 bases from J, the junction contained 4 bases not matched to a gene. This CDR3 contains 15 residues. CDR3 sequence: CASRDSGRVYNEQFS. The CDR3 region has the DNA TGTGCCAGCAGGGATAGCGGGAGGGTCTACAATGAGCAGTTCTCC.

The chain joins TRBV11-3 to TRBJ1-4; possible D gene TRBD1, 6 bases. The CDR3 totals 15 residues. Per germline, CDR1 SGHNT and CDR2 YENEEA. V lost 5 bases, J lost 4 bases, and 14 bases lay in between. CDR3 loop: CASSPRQAVNEKLFF. In nucleotides, the CDR3 is TGTGCCAGCAGCCCAAGACAGGCGGTTAATGAAAAACTGTTTTTT.

The rearrangement links TRBV5-8 to TRBJ2-6, with D unclear. In germline, CDR1 is SGHTS, CDR2 YDEGEE. V was trimmed by 0 bases and J by 4 bases, leaving 17 bases between them. The CDR3 is 18 residues long. The chain's CDR3 is CASSLGTAVSSGANVLTF. Here the CDR3 DNA reads TGTGCCAGCAGCTTGGGGACGGCTGTCAGCTCCGGGGCCAACGTCCTGACTTTC.

Many counts were recorded for this clonotype. In DNA, the CDR3 is TGTGCCAGCAGCTTAGGACCCGGAGAGTGGGCCCAGCATTTT. This sequence encodes CASSLGPGEWAQHF. The V and J genes are TRBV7-8 and TRBJ1-5; D uncertain. This CDR3 has 14 residues. The V end was cut by 1 base, the J end by 11 bases, with 15 bases between. Germline V gives CDR1 SGHVS, CDR2 FQNEAQ. Variable domain in full (rest from reference TRBV7-8 and TRBJ1-5): GAGVSQSPRYKVAKRGQDVALRCDPISGHVSLFWYQQALGQGPEFLTYFQNEAQLDKSGLPSDRFFAERPEGSVSTLKIQRTQQEDSAVYLCASSLGPGEWAQHFGDGTRLSIL.

This clonotype showed up many times. CDR3 coding DNA: TGTGCCAGCAGCTTAGCCGCCGCAGGGCCAACAGATACGCAGTATTTT. It encodes CASSLAAAGPTDTQYF. The chain has TRBV7-2 and TRBJ2-3, with D maybe TRBD1 (5 bases). The CDR3 sequence is 16 residues long. CDR1 is SGHTA, CDR2 FQGNSA, per germline. V gave up 0 bases and J gave up 3 bases, with 13 bases separating them.

The chain combines TRBV10-3 with TRBJ1-2, with 7 bases fitting TRBD1. In germline, CDR1 is ENHRY, CDR2 SYGVKD. The CDR3 has 13 amino acids. V shed 8 bases and J 7 bases; nucleotides not matched to a gene: 10. This CDR3 reads CAIWDSTRGGYTF. CDR3 bases: TGTGCCATCTGGGACAGCACCCGAGGTGGCTACACCTTC.